These 19 T cell receptor beta chains were sequenced from one sample in a study of control samples from healthy donors and cancer patients (dated by TCRdb to 2018 to 2021). Receptors were amplified or captured by the immunoSEQ multiplex PCR assay. TCRdb limited this immuneACCESS table to in-frame rearrangements with V and J called. A share of clones is missing; checked studies link under half to unresolved V genes, and the rest is unexplained. Present in this sample are around 200,000 clones, about 93% of which were seen just once. The ten largest clones capture more than 1.3% of the sample. The source material was blood. The receptor source for this set is a man aged 50 to 59 in good health.

The chain links TRBV7-9 to TRBJ1-4; D call uncertain. Germline assignment: CDR1 SEHNR and CDR2 FQNEAQ (reference sequence). The CDR3 extends over 13 amino acids. Trimming cost V 10 bases and J 8 bases, with 17 bases left between them. CDR3 in amino acids: CATTREVAEKLFF. In DNA, the CDR3 is TGTGCCACCACCCGGGAGGTCGCCGAAAAACTGTTTTTT.

In its sample, this clone was seen once. The chain uses TRBV5-6 and TRBJ1-2; D is undetermined. Deletions cut 0 bases from V and 2 bases from J, with 5 bases between. Per the germline V gene, CDR1 is SGHDT and CDR2 is YYEEEE. The length of the CDR3 is 13 residues. CDR3 in amino acids: CASSLERNYGYTF. The CDR3 DNA reads TGTGCCAGCAGCTTGGAGCGGAACTATGGCTACACCTTC.

This sequence joins TRBV9 and TRBJ2-2, with D possibly matching TRBD2 (5 bases). Between the trimmed V and J ends, which lost 4 bases and 7 bases, there was a span of 20 bases. Germline CDR1 and CDR2: SGDLS and YYNGEE. This CDR3 region has 16 residues. CDR3 sequence: CASSPLTGLRVGELFF. CDR3 in DNA: TGTGCCAGCAGCCCGCTGACGGGGTTGAGAGTCGGGGAGCTGTTTTTT. The full variable domain, completed using reference TRBV9 and TRBJ2-2, is DSGVTQTPKHLITATGQRVTLRCSPRSGDLSVYWYQQSLDQGLQFLIQYYNGEERAKGNILERFSAQQFPDLHSELNLSSLELGDSALYFCASSPLTGLRVGELFFGEGSRLTVL.

The chain combines TRBV9 with TRBJ1-3, with TRBD1 as a possible D gene (6 bases). This CDR3 has 16 residues. Germline lookup yields CDR1 SGDLS and CDR2 YYNGEE. V gave up 2 bases and J gave up 2 bases, with 14 bases separating them. For the CDR3, the DNA is TGTGCCAGCAGCGTCAATCAGGGGTGGACTGGAAACACCATATATTTT. Amino acids: CASSVNQGWTGNTIYF.

The rearrangement uses TRBV2 and TRBJ2-7; D unclear. In germline, CDR1 is SNHLY, CDR2 FYNNEI. This CDR3 is 14 amino acids long. Trimming removed 8 bases from V and 5 bases from J, with 19 bases in between. CDR3 bases: TGTGCCAGCGGCTTATATGGATCACGGAACGAGCAGTACTTC. It codes for CASGLYGSRNEQYF.

The table lists this clone with a count of one. The chain recombines TRBV9 with TRBJ2-7; the D gene is possibly TRBD1 (5 bases). Germline V gives CDR1 SGDLS, CDR2 YYNGEE. V gave up 0 bases and J gave up 7 bases, with 14 bases separating them. The CDR3 runs 14 residues. CDR3 DNA sequence: TGTGCCAGCAGCGTAGCTGCAGGGTCCCTGGAGCAGTACTTC. As protein: CASSVAAGSLEQYF.

This clone was observed a single time. The V gene is TRBV5-1, the J gene TRBJ1-6; D is ambiguous. The V gene lost 4 bases and the J gene lost 0 bases, with 8 bases spanning the gap. CDR3 length: 15 amino acids. The germline V gene has CDR1 SGHRS and CDR2 YFSETQ. CDR3 nucleotides: TGCGCCAGCAGCGCCTACAGCTCCTATAATTCACCCCTCCACTTT. This translates into CASSAYSSYNSPLHF.

The chain carries TRBV6-5 and TRBJ2-2, with D perhaps TRBD2 (7 bases). V lost 2 bases, J lost 6 bases, and 16 bases lay in between. Germline V gene sequence: CDR1 MNHEY, CDR2 SVGAGI. The CDR3 covers 16 residues. Here the CDR3 DNA reads TGTGCCAGCAGTTACGGGGGGGGCAGCCGGGCCGGGGAGCTGTTTTTT. This encodes CASSYGGGSRAGELFF.

The genes are TRBV6-6 and TRBJ1-2; 8 bases are shared with TRBD1. The CDR3 is 16 amino acids. Losses at the gene ends were 0 bases for V and 9 bases for J; bases not matched to a gene: 12. CDR1 and CDR2 (germline): MNHNY, SVGAGI (reference sequence). CDR3 sequence reads: CASSYSKAGGRSRYTF. CDR3 nucleotides: TGTGCCAGCAGTTACTCGAAGGCAGGGGGCAGGTCCCGCTACACCTTC.

This clone was seen a single time. The rearrangement uses TRBV6-6 and TRBJ2-5; 11 nucleotides agree with TRBD1. Trimming at V came to 6 bases and at J to 5 bases, leaving 5 bases not matched to a gene. The germline V gene encodes CDR1 MNHNY and CDR2 SVGAGI (reference sequence). CDR3 size: 14 residues. CDR3 protein: CASRWTGGVETQYF. CDR3 nucleotide sequence: TGTGCCAGCAGGTGGACAGGGGGCGTTGAGACCCAGTACTTC.

The chain links TRBV14 to TRBJ2-2; 12 positions match TRBD2. The CDR3 is 18 residues long. CDR1 is SGHDN and CDR2 is FVKESK in the germline V gene. Trimming at V came to 4 bases and at J to 4 bases, leaving 10 bases not matched to a gene. The CDR3 nucleotides read TGTGCCAGCAGCCGGACAAGCCAGGGACTAGCGGGCACCGGGGAGCTGTTTTTT. The encoded protein is CASSRTSQGLAGTGELFF.

V is TRBV28 and J is TRBJ2-1, with D perhaps assigned TRBD1 or TRBD2 (5 bases each). Trimming removed 5 bases from V and 10 bases from J, with 21 bases in between. From germline, CDR1 is MDHEN and CDR2 SYDVKM. The CDR3 length is 15 residues. The chain's CDR3 is CASSPPRGKVPEQFF. The CDR3 DNA reads as TGTGCCAGCAGTCCCCCGAGGGGAAAAGTCCCCGAGCAGTTCTTC.

The chain employs TRBV6-5 and TRBJ1-1; D is perhaps TRBD1 (6 bases). The length of the CDR3 is 15 residues. CDR1 MNHEY and CDR2 SVGAGI come from the germline V gene. Trimming took 7 bases from V and 5 from J, leaving 20 bases between them. In nucleotides, the CDR3 is TGTGCCAGCATCCCCGGGGGGGGGCGGGGGACTGAAGCTTTCTTT. Its translation is CASIPGGGRGTEAFF.

J is TRBJ2-7 and V is TRBV10-3; 9 bases match TRBD1. Germline V gene lookup returns CDR1 ENHRY and CDR2 SYGVKD. V lost 2 bases and J lost 7; bases outside the gene matches: 6. There are 14 residues in the CDR3. The CDR3, as DNA: TGTGCCATCAGTGAGGTACAGGGGGCGGGGGAGCAGTACGTC. Translated: CAISEVQGAGEQYV.

V and J are TRBV5-1 and TRBJ2-5, with 12 bases aligning to TRBD2. The CDR3 consists of 16 residues. V lost 4 bases and J lost 3; bases outside the gene matches: 7. Per germline, CDR1 SGHRS and CDR2 YFSETQ. The DNA for the CDR3 is TGCGCCAGCAGCCTTAGACTAGCGGGGGCCAAAGAGACCCAGTACTTC. This sequence encodes CASSLRLAGAKETQYF.

This chain uses TRBV27 with TRBJ2-5, with a possible D match to TRBD1 (6 bases). V dropped 2 bases and J dropped 7 bases, with 11 bases sitting between them. This CDR3 has 13 amino acids. Germline loops: CDR1 MNHEY, CDR2 SMNVEV (reference sequence). This CDR3 is CASSLEGDGTQYF. The CDR3 DNA reads as TGTGCCAGCAGTTTAGAGGGGGACGGGACCCAGTACTTC.

The V and J genes are TRBV7-9 and TRBJ1-2, with D hard to call. V was trimmed by 1 base and J by 4 bases, leaving 10 bases between them. Germline loops: CDR1 SEHNR, CDR2 FQNEAQ (reference sequence). The CDR3 runs to 14 residues. CDR3 DNA: TGTGCCAGCAGCTTAGAGCCTTACGGCTATGGCTACACCTTC. It yields the protein CASSLEPYGYGYTF.

The chain carries TRBV3-1 (or the pseudogene TRBV3-2) and TRBJ1-2; unclear D gene. This CDR3 has 13 residues. The germline V gene encodes CDR1 LGHDT and CDR2 YNNKEL (reference sequence). The V gene lost 1 base and the J gene lost 9 bases, with 12 bases spanning the gap. The CDR3 DNA is TGTGCCAGCAGCCAAGGCACCAGCATGAGCTACACCTTC. Translated: CASSQGTSMSYTF.

The V gene is TRBV5-1, the J gene TRBJ2-3, with D tentatively TRBD1 (6 bases). V was trimmed by 2 bases and J by 4 bases, leaving 14 bases between them. The germline V gene has CDR1 SGHRS and CDR2 YFSETQ. The CDR3 contains 15 residues. The CDR3 region is CASSFSGVVADTQYF. CDR3 sequence (DNA): TGCGCCAGCAGCTTTTCAGGGGTAGTCGCAGATACGCAGTATTTT.